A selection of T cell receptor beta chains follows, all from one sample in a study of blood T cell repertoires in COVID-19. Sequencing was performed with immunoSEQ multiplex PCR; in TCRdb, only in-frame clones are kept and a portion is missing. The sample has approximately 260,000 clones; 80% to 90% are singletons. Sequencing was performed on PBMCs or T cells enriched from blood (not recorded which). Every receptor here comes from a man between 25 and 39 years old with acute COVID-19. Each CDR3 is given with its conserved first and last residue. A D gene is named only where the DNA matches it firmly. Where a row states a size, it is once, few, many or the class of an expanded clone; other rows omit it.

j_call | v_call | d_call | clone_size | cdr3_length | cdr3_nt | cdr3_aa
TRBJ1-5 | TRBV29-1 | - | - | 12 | TGCAGCGTCGGGGAGGGGGACCAGCCCCAGCATTTT | CSVGEGDQPQHF
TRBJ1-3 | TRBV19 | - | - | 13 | TGTGCCAGTAGTCGAGGTGCTGGAAACACCATATATTTT | CASSRGAGNTIYF
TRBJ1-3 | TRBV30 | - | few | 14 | TGTGCCTGGCTGATGGGGCGGTCTGGAAACACCATATATTTT | CAWLMGRSGNTIYF
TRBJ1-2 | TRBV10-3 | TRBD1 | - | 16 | TGTGCCATCCCTCGGACAGGGGCCGACCGTAACTATGGCTACACCTTC | CAIPRTGADRNYGYTF
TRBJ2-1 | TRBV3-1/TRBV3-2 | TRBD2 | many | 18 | TGTGCCAGCAGCCAAACAACTAGCGGGAAGAGCTCCTACAATGAGCAGTTCTTC | CASSQTTSGKSSYNEQFF
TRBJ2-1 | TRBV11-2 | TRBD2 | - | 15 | TGTGCCAGCAGCTTAGGTCCCGGGGGGTCCAATGAGCAGTTCTTC | CASSLGPGGSNEQFF
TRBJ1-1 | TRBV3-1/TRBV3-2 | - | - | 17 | TGTGCCAGCAGCCGACAAAGGCCGGGACTTCGGAACACTGAAGCTTTCTTT | CASSRQRPGLRNTEAFF
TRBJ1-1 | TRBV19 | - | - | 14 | TGTGCCAGTAGTATTGCAGGGGTCCGGACTGAAGCTTTCTTT | CASSIAGVRTEAFF
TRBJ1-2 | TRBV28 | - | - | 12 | TGTGCCAGCAGTGCGAACCCCGGGGGCTACACCTTC | CASSANPGGYTF
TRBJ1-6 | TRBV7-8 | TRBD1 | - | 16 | TGTGCCAGCAGCCAGGGACAGAGCTCCTATAATTCACCCCTCCACTTT | CASSQGQSSYNSPLHF
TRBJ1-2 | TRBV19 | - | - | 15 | TGTGCCAGTAGTCCCGACAACAGGGCCCCGGGAGGCTACACCTTC | CASSPDNRAPGGYTF
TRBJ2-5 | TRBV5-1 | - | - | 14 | TGTGCCAGCAGCTTCAATACGGACCAAGAGACCCAGTACTTC | CASSFNTDQETQYF
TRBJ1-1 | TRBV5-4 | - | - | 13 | TGTGCCAGCAGTTTGGGGCAGGGAGGGGTGGCTTTCTTT | CASSLGQGGVAFF
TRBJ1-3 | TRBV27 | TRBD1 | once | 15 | TGTGCCAGCAGTTTCACAGGGGCCTCTGGAAACACCATATATTTT | CASSFTGASGNTIYF
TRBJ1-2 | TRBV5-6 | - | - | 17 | TGTGCCAGCAGCTTGATGGGGCAGGATGGGTGGGACTATGGCTACACCTTC | CASSLMGQDGWDYGYTF
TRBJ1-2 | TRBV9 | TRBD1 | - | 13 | TGTGCCAGCAGCGTCGACAGGGACTATGGCTACACCTTC | CASSVDRDYGYTF
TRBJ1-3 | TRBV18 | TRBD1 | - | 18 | TGTGCCAGCTCACCGTTCGATCTTAAGGGGGCTCCGGGAAACACCATATATTTT | CASSPFDLKGAPGNTIYF
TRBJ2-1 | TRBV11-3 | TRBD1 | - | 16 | TGTGCCAGCAGCTCCTCCGGGACAGTCCTATACAATGAGCAGTTCTTC | CASSSSGTVLYNEQFF
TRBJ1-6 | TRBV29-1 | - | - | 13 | TGCAGCGTCGTACAGGGAACCAATTCACCCCTCCACTTT | CSVVQGTNSPLHF
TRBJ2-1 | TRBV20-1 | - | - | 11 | TGCAGTGCGGCGACCGGGTCTAAGCAGTTCTTC | CSAATGSKQFF
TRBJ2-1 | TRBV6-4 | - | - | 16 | TGTGCCAGCAGTGACTCGTACAGTAGCTCCTACAATGAGCAGTTCTTC | CASSDSYSSSYNEQFF
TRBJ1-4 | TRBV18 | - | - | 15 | TGTGCCAGCCGAACCGATGGTTACGGAGGTGAAAAACTGTTTTTT | CASRTDGYGGEKLFF
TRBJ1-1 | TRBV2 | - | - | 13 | TGTGCCAGCCCACATATTAACGGGGAGGGAGCTTTCTTT | CASPHINGEGAFF
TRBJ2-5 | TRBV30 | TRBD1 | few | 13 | TGTGCCTGGACAGGGGGCGGCTTGGAGACCCAGTACTTC | CAWTGGGLETQYF
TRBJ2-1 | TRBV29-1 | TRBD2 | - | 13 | TGCAGCGTTACGCGGACTAGTCCCAATGAGCAGTTCTTC | CSVTRTSPNEQFF
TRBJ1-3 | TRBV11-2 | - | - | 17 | TGTGCCAGCAGCTTAGATCTGGCTCCGCGGGGAGGAAACACCATATATTTT | CASSLDLAPRGGNTIYF
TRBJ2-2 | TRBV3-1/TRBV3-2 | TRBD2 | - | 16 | TGTGCCAGCACCCAACCGGGGGGGCTCACCTCCGGGGAGCTGTTTTTT | CASTQPGGLTSGELFF
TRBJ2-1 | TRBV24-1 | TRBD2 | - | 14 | TGTGCCACCAGATCCGGGACTAGGCCAAGTGAGCAGTTCTTC | CATRSGTRPSEQFF
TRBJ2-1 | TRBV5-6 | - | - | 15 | TGTGCCAGCAGCTTCGGACAAAGAGTCTACAATGAGCAGTTCTTC | CASSFGQRVYNEQFF
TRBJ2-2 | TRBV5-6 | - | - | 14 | TGTGCCAGCAGCTTGCCGGGGAGCACCGGGGAGCTGTTTTTT | CASSLPGSTGELFF
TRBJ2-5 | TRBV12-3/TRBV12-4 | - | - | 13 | TGTGCCAGCGCGAGGGGGGGGCGAGAGACCCAGTACTTC | CASARGGRETQYF
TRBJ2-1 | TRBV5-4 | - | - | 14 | TGTGCCAGCAGCTTGGGCGGCTACCACAATGAGCAGTTCTTC | CASSLGGYHNEQFF
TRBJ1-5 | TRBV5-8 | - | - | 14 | TGTGCCAGCAGCTTGGGTGGACAAAATCAGCCCCAGCATTTT | CASSLGGQNQPQHF
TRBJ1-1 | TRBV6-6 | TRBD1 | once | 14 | TGTGCCAGCAGTTTAGCCGGGACAGAGGAGGTGGCTTTCTTT | CASSLAGTEEVAFF
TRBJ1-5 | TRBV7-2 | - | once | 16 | TGTGCCAGCAGCCCGGAAGAAGGGGTAAGAGGTCAGCCCCAGCATTTT | CASSPEEGVRGQPQHF
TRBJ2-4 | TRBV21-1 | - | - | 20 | TGTGCCAGCAGCAAATGGGTACTAGCGGGAGGGCCGCGAGGCAAAAACATTCAGTACTTC | CASSKWVLAGGPRGKNIQYF
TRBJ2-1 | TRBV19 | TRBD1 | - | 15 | TGTGCCAGTAGTGGGCCGGGACAGGGTGACAATGAGCAGTTCTTC | CASSGPGQGDNEQFF
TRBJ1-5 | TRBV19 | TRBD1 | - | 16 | TGTGCCAGTAGTATCATTCAGGGGGGTAGAGCTCAGCCCCAGCATTTT | CASSIIQGGRAQPQHF
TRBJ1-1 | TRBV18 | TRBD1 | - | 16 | TGTGCCAGCTCACCCGGGACAGGGGGCGCGAACACTGAAGCTTTCTTT | CASSPGTGGANTEAFF
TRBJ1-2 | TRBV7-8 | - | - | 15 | TGTGCCAGCAGCTTAGGGACGGCGGGGGGGCGAGGCTACACCTTC | CASSLGTAGGRGYTF
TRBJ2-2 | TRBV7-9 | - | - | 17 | TGTGCCAGCAGCTCCTCGGACGGGACTTTGAACACCGGGGAGCTGTTTTTT | CASSSSDGTLNTGELFF